One sample yielded the 20 T cell receptor beta chains listed below, sequenced in a study of blood T cell repertoires in COVID-19. Here immunoSEQ multiplex PCR was the method, and the copy in TCRdb shows in-frame clones only, minus some. The sample has some 140,000 clones; about 90% are singletons. The specimen was peripheral blood. The receptors originated from a man aged 50-60 years with active COVID-19.

The chain recombines TRBV30 with TRBJ1-2; D perhaps matches TRBD1 (6 bases). From germline, CDR1 is GTSNPN and CDR2 SVGIG (reference sequence). This CDR3 has 13 amino acids. The V gene lost 4 bases and the J gene lost 0 bases, with 9 bases spanning the gap. The CDR3 DNA is TGTGCCTGGATCAGGGGCCCTAACTATGGCTACACCTTC. Amino acids: CAWIRGPNYGYTF. The full variable domain, in which reference TRBV30 and TRBJ1-2 provide the parts outside the CDR3, is SQTIHQWPATLVQPVGSPLSLECTVEGTSNPNLYWYRQAAGRGLQLLFYSVGIGQISSEVPQNLSASRPQDRQFILSSKKLLLSDSGFYLCAWIRGPNYGYTFGSGTRLTVV.

The chain joins TRBV12-3 or TRBV12-4 to TRBJ2-5, with D unresolved. The V gene lost 3 bases and the J gene lost 4 bases, with 9 bases spanning the gap. The CDR3 is 13 amino acids. DNA of the CDR3: TGTGCCAGCAGTTTCGGTGCCCCAGAGACCCAGTACTTC. Its translation is CASSFGAPETQYF.

The chain has TRBV5-5 and TRBJ2-5; D is perhaps TRBD1 (6 bases). The germline CDR1 and CDR2 sequences are SGHKS and YYEKEE (reference sequence). Trimming shortened V by 2 bases and J by 4 bases, and 15 bases separated the two germline ends. The length of the CDR3 is 15 residues. The CDR3 DNA follows: TGTGCCAGCAGCTTTTTCTCAGGGGATGGAGAGACCCAGTACTTC. It is translated as CASSFFSGDGETQYF.

The chain has TRBV28 and TRBJ2-7; D remains ambiguous. Germline CDR1 MDHEN, CDR2 SYDVKM. The CDR3 runs to 12 residues. V was shortened by 4 bases and J by 0 bases, with 4 bases between the two germline ends. The CDR3 DNA reads as TGTGCCAGCAGTTCCAGCTCCTACGAGCAGTACTTC. Protein product: CASSSSSYEQYF.

This chain links TRBV6-5 with TRBJ1-1, with D hard to call. Trimming cost V 8 bases and J 0 bases, with 10 bases left between them. The CDR3 length is 13 residues. Per germline, CDR1 MNHEY and CDR2 SVGAGI. CDR3 DNA: TGTGCCAGCTCAGGTACGGTGAACACTGAAGCTTTCTTT. Its translation is CASSGTVNTEAFF.

This chain joins TRBV12-3 or TRBV12-4 and TRBJ1-1; D is possibly TRBD1 (5 bases). The CDR3 has 13 amino acids. Trimming removed 0 bases from V and 11 bases from J, with 13 bases in between. The CDR3 coding sequence is TGTGCCAGCAGTTTAGCGGGGAGGGGCCAGGCTTTCTTT. Its translation is CASSLAGRGQAFF.

This chain connects TRBV28 to TRBJ2-5; possible D gene TRBD2, 5 bases. Trimming left V 2 bases short and J 5 bases short, with 12 bases between. CDR1 MDHEN and CDR2 SYDVKM come from the germline V gene. The CDR3 length is 14 residues. Written as DNA, the CDR3 is TGTGCCAGCAGTTTAAGCGGCAGGACGGAGACCCAGTACTTC. It is translated as CASSLSGRTETQYF.

V is TRBV5-6 and J is TRBJ2-5; D might be TRBD2 (7 bases). V dropped 4 bases and J dropped 6 bases, with 16 bases sitting between them. CDR1 SGHDT and CDR2 YYEEEE come from the germline V gene. The CDR3 covers 14 residues. CDR3 in DNA: TGTGCCAGCAGCCCGATAGGGGGGGCGCAGACCCAGTACTTC. Protein product: CASSPIGGAQTQYF.

The genes are TRBV19 and TRBJ2-7, with D perhaps matching TRBD2 (5 bases). Trimming left V 1 base short and J 2 bases short, with 9 bases between. This CDR3 region has 14 residues. The V gene's germline CDR1 is LNHDA and CDR2 SQIVND (reference sequence). The CDR3 DNA reads as TGTGCCAGTAGTATAGGAGGGAAGGCCTACGAGCAGTACTTC. Its translation is CASSIGGKAYEQYF.

The chain recombines TRBV7-9 with TRBJ2-7; 11 bases map to TRBD2. The CDR3 contains 16 residues. Per the germline V gene, CDR1 is SEHNR and CDR2 is FQNEAQ (reference sequence). Trimming cost V 6 bases and J 3 bases; bases outside gene matches: 10. The CDR3 sequence is CASRSGPSGGNYEQYF. Written as DNA, the CDR3 is TGTGCCAGCAGGTCAGGCCCTAGCGGGGGGAACTACGAGCAGTACTTC.

This clone was observed a handful of times. This sequence joins TRBV14 and TRBJ2-3; 8 nucleotides match TRBD2. V was pared by 0 bases and J by 2 bases, with 4 bases of the junction left unmatched. Germline loops: CDR1 SGHDN, CDR2 FVKESK. The CDR3 spans 16 residues. Here the CDR3 reads CASSQDRSGVTDTQYF. The CDR3 DNA reads as TGTGCCAGCAGCCAAGATCGTAGCGGGGTCACAGATACGCAGTATTTT.

J is TRBJ1-5 and V is TRBV3-1 (or the pseudogene TRBV3-2), with unresolved D. The CDR3 spans 13 residues. V lost 4 bases, J lost 7 bases, and 11 bases lay in between. Germline CDR1 is LGHDT and CDR2 is YNNKEL (reference sequence). CDR3 sequence: CASSLGVNQPQHF. CDR3 sequence (DNA): TGTGCCAGCAGCCTCGGGGTAAACCAGCCCCAGCATTTT.

This chain joins TRBV7-9 and TRBJ1-2; the D gene is possibly TRBD1 (6 bases). The germline V and J ends were trimmed by 4 bases and 0 bases, with 15 bases remaining between them. Per germline, CDR1 SEHNR and CDR2 FQNEAQ (reference sequence). The CDR3 is 16 residues long. CDR3 residues: CASSSTTGHSNYGYTF. CDR3 sequence (DNA): TGTGCCAGCAGCTCCACGACAGGACACTCTAACTATGGCTACACCTTC.

V and J are TRBV7-3 and TRBJ2-1; D perhaps matches TRBD2 (5 bases). CDR3 size: 12 residues. CDR1 is SGHTA and CDR2 is FQGTGA in the germline V gene. The germline V and J ends were trimmed by 5 bases and 9 bases, with 11 bases remaining between them. CDR3 in amino acids: CASSTLAREQFF. CDR3 DNA: TGTGCCAGCAGCACCCTAGCTCGTGAGCAGTTCTTC. The full variable domain, completed using reference TRBV7-3 and TRBJ2-1, is GAGVSQTPSNKVTEKGKYVELRCDPISGHTALYWYRQSLGQGPEFLIYFQGTGAADDSGLPNDRFFAVRPEGSVSTLKIQRTERGDSAVYLCASSTLAREQFFGPGTRLTVL.

This clone was counted a single time. This chain uses TRBV4-3 with TRBJ2-5; D gene ambiguous. This CDR3 comprises 15 residues. V shed 4 bases and J shed 0 bases, with 12 bases lying between them. Germline lookup yields CDR1 LGHNA and CDR2 YSLEER. DNA of the CDR3: TGCGCCAGCAGCCTAAGTGCGGTGTACCAAGAGACCCAGTACTTC. This gives the protein CASSLSAVYQETQYF.

The chain has TRBV12-3 or TRBV12-4 and TRBJ2-3; 7 bases line up with TRBD1. The CDR3 is made up of 13 amino acids. The trim removed 6 bases at V and 4 bases at J, leaving 4 bases unmatched. CDR3 DNA sequence: TGTGCCAGCAGCTACAGGGGAGCAGATACGCAGTATTTT. Its protein product is CASSYRGADTQYF.

This sequence joins TRBV27 and TRBJ2-7, with TRBD2 identical over 8 bases. The CDR3 totals 15 residues. Germline-derived CDR1 and CDR2 are MNHEY and SMNVEV (reference sequence). Losses at the gene ends were 2 bases for V and 5 bases for J; bases not matched to a gene: 8. The chain's CDR3 is CASSLRAGGADEQYF. The CDR3 bases are TGTGCCAGCAGTTTACGGGCGGGGGGCGCGGACGAGCAGTACTTC.

This chain connects TRBV29-1 to TRBJ1-3, with 7 bases identical to TRBD1. Germline V gene lookup returns CDR1 SQVTM and CDR2 ANQGSEA. J gave up 1 base and V 3 bases, and 3 bases lay outside the gene matches. The CDR3 sequence is 14 residues long. The CDR3 DNA is TGCAGCGTTGATCAGGGGGGATCTGGAAACACCATATATTTT. Protein: CSVDQGGSGNTIYF.

The chain is built from TRBV7-2 and TRBJ2-3; 7 bases map to TRBD2. Trimming cost V 5 bases and J 4 bases; bases outside gene matches: 6. This CDR3 region has 14 residues. Germline CDR1 SGHTA, CDR2 FQGNSA. Here the CDR3 reads CASSIGTTADTQYF. Written as DNA, the CDR3 is TGTGCCAGCAGCATTGGGACTACAGCAGATACGCAGTATTTT.

The chain uses TRBV4-2 and TRBJ2-3, with a weak D call TRBD1 (6 bases). Germline V gives CDR1 LGHNA, CDR2 YNFKEQ. V shed 0 bases and J shed 2 bases, with 15 bases lying between them. CDR3 length equals 17 residues. The CDR3 DNA is TGTGCCAGCAGCCAAGATAAGGCGGACAGCTCCACAGATACGCAGTATTTT. Translated, it gives CASSQDKADSSTDTQYF.